One sample yielded the 8 T cell receptor beta chains listed below, sequenced in a study of OX40 agonist ivuxolimab in advanced cancers. Repertoires were generated with immunoSEQ multiplex PCR, while TCRdb's copy carries only in-frame clones and drops some. Here the sample spans about 59,000 clones, approximately 80% being singletons. The sequencing here drew on CD4+ or CD8+ T cells sorted from blood, taken in a trial of the OX40 agonist ivuxolimab. These receptor sequences come from an adult with an advanced solid tumor such as melanoma, head and neck, liver or kidney cancer.

The rearrangement links TRBV2 to TRBJ2-3; D assignment may be TRBD1 or TRBD2 (5 bases each). CDR1 SNHLY and CDR2 FYNNEI come from the germline V gene. V was shortened by 7 bases and J by 4 bases, with 21 bases between the two germline ends. The CDR3 length is 16 residues. Here the CDR3 DNA reads TGTGCCAGCACCCGAGGGGCAGGGAAGGTCCCAGATACGCAGTATTTT. Translation: CASTRGAGKVPDTQYF.

The genes are TRBV5-6 and TRBJ1-5; 8 nucleotides agree with TRBD1. The CDR3 consists of 16 residues. Germline lookup yields CDR1 SGHDT and CDR2 YYEEEE. J lost 7 bases, V lost 3 bases, and 12 bases had no gene match. CDR3 sequence: CASSSTRQGMKQPQHF. CDR3 nucleotides: TGTGCCAGCAGCTCAACGAGACAGGGGATGAAGCAGCCCCAGCATTTT.

The chain has TRBV6-5 and TRBJ2-7; 8 bases line up with TRBD1. This CDR3 region has 13 residues. Germline CDR1 and CDR2: MNHEY and SVGAGI. Trimming at V came to 6 bases and at J to 4 bases, leaving 5 bases not matched to a gene. CDR3 sequence (DNA): TGTGCCAGCAGAGAGACAGGGGCTTACGAGCAGTACTTC. It encodes CASRETGAYEQYF.

The CDR3 coding sequence is TGTGCCAGCAGGGAGCGGGGCGGCCAAGAGACCCAGTACTTC. Its translation: CASRERGGQETQYF. The V and J genes are TRBV5-4 and TRBJ2-5, with 7 bases matching TRBD2. Looked up from germline, CDR1 is SGHNT and CDR2 is YYREEE (reference sequence). With 5 bases clipped from V and 1 base from J, the junction kept 5 bases outside the gene matches. CDR3 size: 14 residues.

Comment on this clone: Other DNA sequences in this sample translate to the same CDR3. The chain links TRBV5-1 to TRBJ2-7; the D is unclear. The CDR3 has 11 residues. V lost 4 bases and J lost 3, with 5 bases in between. The germline V gene encodes CDR1 SGHRS and CDR2 YFSETQ. CDR3 DNA sequence: TGCGCCAGCAGCAGGAACTACGAGCAGTACTTC. It translates to CASSRNYEQYF.

This clone was found once. The chain couples TRBV2 to TRBJ1-1, with D tentatively TRBD1 (6 bases). The CDR3 has 12 amino acids. V was trimmed by 6 bases and J by 6 bases, leaving 11 bases between them. Looked up from germline, CDR1 is SNHLY and CDR2 is FYNNEI. The CDR3 loop reads CASRKGGAEAFF. CDR3 in DNA: TGTGCCAGCAGGAAGGGGGGGGCTGAAGCTTTCTTT.

For this clone: Relative to the germline gene, one junction end is altered; a read error may explain this. The chain links TRBV10-3 to TRBJ2-7; D may be TRBD1 (5 bases). Germline loops: CDR1 ENHRY, CDR2 SYGVKD. This CDR3 is 14 amino acids long. CDR3 bases: TGTGCCATCAGAGAGTCCAGGGCCTCCTACGAGCAGTACTTC. This codes for CAIRESRASYEQYF.

The genes are TRBV2 and TRBJ2-2, with D tentatively TRBD2 (6 bases). V was shortened by 4 bases and J by 8 bases, with 20 bases between the two germline ends. This CDR3 has 16 residues. Germline values: CDR1 SNHLY, CDR2 FYNNEI. For the CDR3, the DNA is TGTGCCAGCAGTGCCCCCGGGACTGGAGTTGAAGGGGAGCTGTTTTTT. Its translation: CASSAPGTGVEGELFF.